This T cell receptor beta chain emerged from a study of T cells in Graves' hyperthyroidism and ophthalmopathy. Clinical symptoms, serum thyroxine, TRAb, thyroid ultrasound and orbital computed tomography informed diagnoses. Study-wide results and caveats: Ophthalmopathy could be told apart from stable hyperthyroidism with a 13 V-J model. Ophthalmopathy, which appeared later, was predicted by the model a median about 6 months before onset. Most expanded thyroid clonotypes above 0.001 recurred in blood.

Germline loops: CDR1 MNHEY, CDR2 SVGEGT. The V and J ends lost 0 bases and 6 bases respectively, with 18 bases between them. The CDR3 has 16 amino acids. Amplified TCR beta CDR3 regions derived from RNA transcripts. The HTBI set primed first-round TCR CDR3 RT-PCR. MiXCR, run by TCRdb on the multiplex PCR reads, gives a single entry per CDR3 protein. The sample consists of hundreds of thousands of distinct CDR3 sequences, 13% to 15% of them appearing once. This clonotype was seen a few times. Its antigen remains unknown. The chain links TRBV6-2 or TRBV6-3 to TRBJ2-7; D uncertain. This receptor was obtained from a woman between 50 and 59 years old with Graves' ophthalmopathy. What was sequenced was blood. CDR3 in amino acids: CASSYSIGFTSGEQYF. The CDR3 nucleotides read TGTGCCAGCAGTTACTCGATAGGTTTCACCTCGGGCGAGCAGTACTTC.